The rows below give T cell receptor beta chains drawn from one sample of a study of blood T cell repertoires in COVID-19. Using immunoSEQ multiplex PCR, the repertoire was profiled, and TCRdb retains in-frame clones only, with some absent. This table has about 160,000 clones, approximately 81% appearing once. The material sequenced was peripheral blood. These receptors all come from a man aged 40-50 years with acute or convalescent COVID-19. Both conserved end residues are trimmed from each CDR3. Fields, in order: CDR3 length, V gene, clone size, CDR3 protein. Only some rows state a clone size, as once, few, many or a class for expanded clones.

15,TRBV28,once,ASSLPTQGAQNTEAF
14,TRBV4-3,.,ASSPQSGGLTYGYT
13,TRBV12-5,.,ASARGTGGTGELF
11,TRBV3-1/TRBV3-2,.,ASSQDDGVGAF
12,TRBV3-1/TRBV3-2,.,ASSLAGGEVEQY
12,TRBV18,once,ASSHSPGSYEQY
11,TRBV29-1,few,SVARDRNTEAF
15,TRBV3-1/TRBV3-2,.,ASSQEGALGTIYGYT
12,TRBV4-1,.,ASSLTENTGELF
11,TRBV2,.,ASKQGDKNIQY
16,TRBV14,.,ASSRQRGTTFSDDEQF
13,TRBV6-5,.,ASRSWSQSSYEQY
11,TRBV2,.,ASRGQGYQPQH
13,TRBV5-6,.,ASSLFGTGPYEQY
13,TRBV19,few,ASSIALTPNTEAF
18,TRBV4-2,.,ASSQDSGQGPLATNEKLF
14,TRBV28,.,ASRIGVRGNTGELF
13,TRBV5-4,.,ASTPQQGQTGEQF
15,TRBV18,.,ASSQNGLAGQFSEQY
14,TRBV10-1,.,ARAEEGGLPITEAF
11,TRBV6-5,.,ASSLQGNTEAF
11,TRBV5-1,once,ASSFSGVYEQY
14,TRBV24-1,once,ATSLNRGTLPYEQY
13,TRBV7-9,.,ASSAGTGTYTEAF
12,TRBV2,few,ASSVRQGDDGYT
15,TRBV5-1,.,ASSLGLTGFMNTEAF
12,TRBV5-6,.,ASSLGQGYQPQH
13,TRBV4-1,.,ASSQDSSSTYGYT
11,TRBV4-2,.,ASSQDRGNEQY
11,TRBV11-2,.,ASSFGLGYGYT
17,TRBV10-3,.,AISGRTSGGAGNTGELF
9,TRBV20-1,once,SAVDTYEQY
12,TRBV5-1,once,ASSLGLLNTEAF
12,TRBV5-1,.,ASSPTGGSYEQY
10,TRBV21-1,once,GRRRPNQPQH
11,TRBV20-1,.,SASFTGFNGYT